This entry concerns a single T cell receptor (beta chain). Here immunoSEQ multiplex PCR was the method, and the copy in TCRdb shows in-frame clones only, minus some. The data contain approximately 70,000 clones, 92% of them singletons. The data were obtained in a study of technical replicates of blood from a few donors. V dropped 4 bases and J dropped 4; count of bases not matched to a gene: 5. Per germline, CDR1 SGHRS and CDR2 YFSETQ. The CDR3 is 15 residues long. The rearrangement uses TRBV5-1 and TRBJ2-5; 12 nucleotides align to TRBD2. The sequence was collected from a human donor in good health. Sequenced: T cells isolated from PBMCs. CDR3 in DNA: TGCGCCAGCAGCCCGGGACTAGCGGGCTCAGAGACCCAGTACTTC. It yields the protein CASSPGLAGSETQYF.